This TCR beta chain was recorded in a study of CD8+CD57+ T cells in acquired aplastic anemia. Study summary: The study obtained an average of roughly 3 ug of DNA from sorted CD4+ and CD8+ cells. Points from the study as a whole: Comparison of patients with controls identified roughly 30 shared CD8+ CDR3 sequences. Statistical testing detected no significant gap in CD8+ Simpson's diversity between patients and controls.

The CDR3 runs to 14 residues. Germline V gene data show CDR1 as LNHDA and CDR2 as SQIVND (reference sequence). Trimming shortened V by 3 bases and J by 3 bases, and 11 bases separated the two germline ends. Before being chosen for sequencing, patients had shown CD8+CD57+ cell expansion by flow cytometry. The study sampled blood from patients who had received no therapy. The study profiled TCR beta VDJ and CDR3 using genomic DNA as template. A single record per CDR3 protein comes from TCRdb applying MiXCR to the reads. The table has some 180,000 distinct CDR3 sequences, less than 50% seen once. Details on this clonotype: Its specificity is unknown.

The sequence came from a human donor with aplastic anemia. Material: sorted CD4+, CD8+, or CD8+CD57+ T cells (not recorded which) from PBMCs. V gene TRBV19 combines with J gene TRBJ2-5; D gene ambiguous. CDR3 protein: CASSIRSSKETQYF. The CDR3 nucleotides are TGTGCCAGTAGTATCCGTTCGTCAAAAGAGACCCAGTACTTC.